These 2 T cell receptor beta chains originate from one sample sequenced in a study of CD8+ T cells in alopecia areata. RNA, once extracted, was reverse transcribed into cDNA for use as the sequencing template. Clones were sequenced by immunoSEQ multiplex PCR, and TCRdb holds only the in-frame ones, with some missing. The table shows about 200,000 clones, with 60% occurring only once. Indicated treatment: oral pan-JAK inhibitor, 5-10 mg twice daily. The specimen was CD4+ T cells sorted from blood, collected at week 24, from a patient treated with tofacitinib. Receptor source: a human donor with alopecia areata.

This clone was seen a few times. V is TRBV7-2 and J is TRBJ2-1; TRBD2 is a possible D gene (7 bases). The CDR3 is made up of 14 amino acids. Trimming pared 2 bases from V and 6 bases from J, leaving 11 bases between. CDR1 is SGHTA and CDR2 is FQGNSA in the germline V gene. The CDR3 region is CASSLRGGGNEQFF. In nucleotides, the CDR3 is TGTGCCAGCAGCTTAAGGGGGGGCGGCAATGAGCAGTTCTTC.

This chain uses TRBV2 with TRBJ2-7; no definite D call. Germline V gene sequence: CDR1 SNHLY, CDR2 FYNNEI. V was clipped by 0 bases and J by 7 bases, with 10 bases between them. The CDR3 spans 13 residues. Written as DNA, the CDR3 is TGTGCCAGCAGTGAAGCCCCTCGATGGGAGCAGTACTTC. Translating it yields CASSEAPRWEQYF. Combining the CDR3 with reference TRBV2 and TRBJ2-7 gives the whole variable domain EPEVTQTPSHQVTQMGQEVILRCVPISNHLYFYWYRQILGQKVEFLVSFYNNEISEKSEIFDDQFSVERPDGSNFTLKIRSTKLEDSAMYFCASSEAPRWEQYFGPGTRLTVT.